This T cell receptor (beta chain) was identified during a study of CXCR3-negative and CXCR3-positive naive CD8 T cells. General study points: TRB CDR3 hydrophobicity was greater in CXCR3-positive naive cells than in CXCR3-negative naive cells. Whereas memory cells differed, naive CXCR3-negative and CXCR3-positive cells shared similar TRBV-TRBJ usage.

CDR1 is SQVTM, CDR2 ANQGSEA, per germline. The length of the CDR3 is 16 residues. As concerns this clonotype: What it binds is not known.

Researchers prepared the TRB cDNA libraries using 5' RACE with UMI labels. TCRdb re-analyzed the 5' RACE reads; it lists each CDR3 protein once, without DNA. The repertoire table contains 100,000 to 150,000 distinct CDR3 sequences. Sequenced sample: naive CXCR3- CD8+ T cells from blood. Specified subset: CD45RO-CCR7+CD27+CD95- naive CD8+ T cells lacking CXCR3 (TNR3-). This TCR was sampled from a human donor in good health. Some clones in this sample may be carry-over from other donors' samples. The genes are TRBV29-1 and TRBJ2-1; TCRdb's assignment of TRBD2 cannot be checked, as there is no DNA. This chain's CDR3 is CSVEEYGTSGTGEQFF.